Listed below are T cell receptor beta chains from one sample, sequenced in a study of post-analysis software for immune sequencing data. MiXCR was run by TCRdb on the PCR reads, yielding one entry per CDR3 protein. The sample contains 650,000 to 850,000 distinct CDR3 sequences, approximately 53% of which appear only once. The material sequenced was blood. These receptors were collected from a girl aged 5-17 years with multiple sclerosis. CDR3s include the opening cysteine and the closing phenylalanine or tryptophan. The D gene is left open where the match is weak. Rows give clone size only sometimes, using once, few, many, or a class for an expanded clone.

d_call,j_call,v_call,clone_size,cdr3_nt,cdr3_aa
TRBD1,TRBJ2-7,TRBV7-9,.,TGTGCCAGCAGCCGGGACAGGTGGTCCTACGAGCAGTACTTC,CASSRDRWSYEQYF
TRBD1,TRBJ1-2,TRBV7-2,few,TGTGCCAGCAGTGGGGAGGACAGGGCGGAGAACTATGGCTACACCTTC,CASSGEDRAENYGYTF
TRBD1,TRBJ1-1,TRBV11-2,.,TGTGCCACCAGCTTAGGAACAGGGGTCCCAGGGGCTGAAGCTTTCTTT,CATSLGTGVPGAEAFF
TRBD1,TRBJ1-2,TRBV10-3,.,TGTGCCATCACACAGGGACAGCTCTATGGCTACACCTTC,CAITQGQLYGYTF
.,TRBJ2-3,TRBV20-1,few,TGCAGTGCTAGAGAGCGCTGGGTGAGCACAGATACGCAGTATTTT,CSARERWVSTDTQYF
.,TRBJ2-1,TRBV9,.,TGTGCCAGCAGCCCCCGGCCAGGAGGTGAGCAGTTCTTC,CASSPRPGGEQFF
.,TRBJ1-2,TRBV12-3/TRBV12-4,.,TGTGCCAGCGGTCAACGGGGGGGCCAGGGCTACACCTTC,CASGQRGGQGYTF
.,TRBJ1-2,TRBV29-1,.,TGCAGCGTTGCAGGGCACAATGGCTACACCTTC,CSVAGHNGYTF
.,TRBJ2-1,TRBV15,.,TGTGCCACCAGCAGGACGGAAGGCAGTTCTGGGGGCAATGAGCAGTTCTTC,CATSRTEGSSGGNEQFF
.,TRBJ2-1,TRBV27,.,TGTGCCAGCAGTTCTGCGGACTCGTCCTACAATGAGCAGTTCTTC,CASSSADSSYNEQFF
.,TRBJ2-7,TRBV7-9,few,TGTGCCAGCGAGGACAGCCTACAGCGGGAGCAGTACTTC,CASEDSLQREQYF
TRBD1,TRBJ2-5,TRBV6-6,.,TGTGCCAGCAGAAAGGGACAGCTCCAAGAGACCCAGTACTTC,CASRKGQLQETQYF
.,TRBJ1-2,TRBV4-1,few,TGCGCCAGCAGCCAAGTCCTGGGCCGTGGTAACTATGGCTACACCTTC,CASSQVLGRGNYGYTF
TRBD1,TRBJ1-4,TRBV5-1,once,TGCGCCAGCAGCCTACGGACAGGAGCTAATGAAAAACTGTTTTTT,CASSLRTGANEKLFF
TRBD2,TRBJ2-7,TRBV4-1,few,TGCGCCAGCAGCCAACCTGGACTAGCGGGACTCCGGGAGCAGTACTTC,CASSQPGLAGLREQYF
.,TRBJ2-4,TRBV6-6,.,TGTGCCAGCACCGACCGGAAAGCCAAAAACATTCAGTACTTC,CASTDRKAKNIQYF
.,TRBJ2-1,TRBV20-1,few,TGCAGTGCGGACCAGAACTACAATGAGCAGTTCTTC,CSADQNYNEQFF
.,TRBJ2-3,TRBV10-2,few,TGCGCCAGCGGTGGGGGATTCCCGCAGTATTTT,CASGGGFPQYF
.,TRBJ2-3,TRBV10-3,once,TGTGCCATCAGTGCCAGCCCCCCATCAGATACGCAGTATTTT,CAISASPPSDTQYF
.,TRBJ1-6,TRBV6-5,.,TGTGCCAGCCGGAGGAGGGTGGGATCACCCCTCCACTTT,CASRRRVGSPLHF
.,TRBJ2-3,TRBV20-1,once,TGCAGTGCTAGTCTCTCCGGACCTTCCACAGATACGCAGTATTTT,CSASLSGPSTDTQYF
.,TRBJ1-1,TRBV15,once,TGTGCCACCAGCAGGGGAGGACAGCTTGAAGCTTTCTTT,CATSRGGQLEAFF
TRBD1,TRBJ1-1,TRBV29-1,few,TGCAGCGGATCCGGGACAGGGGGCACTGAAGCTTTCTTT,CSGSGTGGTEAFF
.,TRBJ2-3,TRBV29-1,few,TGCAGCGCCGGAGGTCCGGGGTCCACAGATACGCAGTATTTT,CSAGGPGSTDTQYF
TRBD2,TRBJ2-7,TRBV7-6,few,TGTGCCAGCAGCGTGGGACTAGCGGAAAGCTCCTACGAGCAGTACTTC,CASSVGLAESSYEQYF
.,TRBJ2-6,TRBV9,.,TGTGCCAGCAGCGCCCGCATATCTGGGGCCAACGTCCTGACTTTC,CASSARISGANVLTF
.,TRBJ2-7,TRBV28,.,TGTGCCAGCAGTTTGTGGGGGGGGCCCTACAATGAGCAGTACTTC,CASSLWGGPYNEQYF
.,TRBJ1-5,TRBV7-2,.,TGTGCCAGCAGCTGGGTCAGCAATCAGCCCCAGCATTTT,CASSWVSNQPQHF